These T cell receptor beta chains were read from a single sample in a study of shared clonotypes between healthy human individuals. The repertoire was sequenced with immunoSEQ multiplex PCR; TCRdb's copy has only in-frame clones and lacks some. The data contain some 1,600,000 clones, approximately 98% of them singletons. The sequencing sample was made of naive CD4+ T cells sorted from blood. The source is a man aged 30-40 years in good health. CDR3s leave out the opening cysteine and the closing phenylalanine or tryptophan. The listing skips clone size in some rows; elsewhere it reads once, few, many or a size class.

clone size: .; V gene: TRBV9; CDR3 length: 13; CDR3 protein: ASSVAGGTYNEQF
clone size: .; V gene: TRBV18; CDR3 length: 13; CDR3 protein: ASSPLSTSGYEQY
clone size: .; V gene: TRBV9; CDR3 length: 11; CDR3 protein: ASSVANQETQY
clone size: .; V gene: TRBV7-9; CDR3 length: 9; CDR3 protein: ASSHLYEQY
clone size: .; V gene: TRBV18; CDR3 length: 13; CDR3 protein: ASSPPGRAINEQF
clone size: .; V gene: TRBV6-1; CDR3 length: 11; CDR3 protein: ASIRRHGETQY
clone size: .; V gene: TRBV11-1; CDR3 length: 13; CDR3 protein: ASSPLAGRIDTQY
clone size: once; V gene: TRBV5-6; CDR3 length: 12; CDR3 protein: ASSFRGKDQPQH
clone size: .; V gene: TRBV29-1; CDR3 length: 11; CDR3 protein: SVEETVNTEAF
clone size: .; V gene: TRBV18; CDR3 length: 13; CDR3 protein: ASSPIAYSYNEQF
clone size: .; V gene: TRBV28; CDR3 length: 14; CDR3 protein: ASGSGAGQGATEAF
clone size: .; V gene: TRBV4-1; CDR3 length: 12; CDR3 protein: ASSQPGVRDTQY
clone size: .; V gene: TRBV2; CDR3 length: 12; CDR3 protein: ASRPDRDRQPQH
clone size: .; V gene: TRBV18; CDR3 length: 15; CDR3 protein: ASSPFGTGVLGDEQY
clone size: .; V gene: TRBV5-1; CDR3 length: 13; CDR3 protein: ASSHRDRGVYEQY
clone size: .; V gene: TRBV5-4; CDR3 length: 11; CDR3 protein: ASSLAQAEGYT
clone size: .; V gene: TRBV14; CDR3 length: 13; CDR3 protein: ASSRGRGIWETQY
clone size: .; V gene: TRBV6-5; CDR3 length: 14; CDR3 protein: ASSSGQGVFGNTIY
clone size: .; V gene: TRBV10-3; CDR3 length: 13; CDR3 protein: AISGASGITNEQF
clone size: .; V gene: TRBV18; CDR3 length: 13; CDR3 protein: ASSPLQITWNEQF
clone size: .; V gene: TRBV11-3; CDR3 length: 11; CDR3 protein: ASSLTLQETQY
clone size: .; V gene: TRBV19; CDR3 length: 15; CDR3 protein: ASSVDQGAGGNQPQH
clone size: .; V gene: TRBV29-1; CDR3 length: 9; CDR3 protein: SVSSSTEAF
clone size: .; V gene: TRBV5-1; CDR3 length: 14; CDR3 protein: ASSLAEDRGHYGYT
clone size: .; V gene: TRBV14; CDR3 length: 13; CDR3 protein: ASSRWDRGPHEQY
clone size: .; V gene: TRBV19; CDR3 length: 13; CDR3 protein: ASSIGAGGPVEQF
clone size: .; V gene: TRBV6-5; CDR3 length: 13; CDR3 protein: ASSPLSGGGYEQY
clone size: .; V gene: TRBV19; CDR3 length: 13; CDR3 protein: ASSNGLAGVDTQY
clone size: .; V gene: TRBV9; CDR3 length: 14; CDR3 protein: ASSVQAGQLNSPLH
clone size: .; V gene: TRBV7-8; CDR3 length: 16; CDR3 protein: ASSKIGQAAKVSYEQY
clone size: once; V gene: TRBV5-4; CDR3 length: 13; CDR3 protein: ASSLIRQGNTEAF
clone size: .; V gene: TRBV10-1; CDR3 length: 9; CDR3 protein: ASSGGDTQY
clone size: .; V gene: TRBV6-1; CDR3 length: 11; CDR3 protein: ASPRENRNEQF
clone size: .; V gene: TRBV2; CDR3 length: 12; CDR3 protein: ASDSGTVQETQY
clone size: .; V gene: TRBV5-4; CDR3 length: 12; CDR3 protein: ASSPGRSSYEQY
clone size: .; V gene: TRBV9; CDR3 length: 11; CDR3 protein: ASQRSGSYEQY
clone size: .; V gene: TRBV30; CDR3 length: 14; CDR3 protein: AWKTALGPSYYEQY
clone size: .; V gene: TRBV6-6; CDR3 length: 12; CDR3 protein: ASRSLGQDREQY
clone size: .; V gene: TRBV14; CDR3 length: 13; CDR3 protein: ASSPMTSAYNEQF
clone size: .; V gene: TRBV5-1; CDR3 length: 13; CDR3 protein: ASSLGVLIQETQY
clone size: .; V gene: TRBV6-6; CDR3 length: 12; CDR3 protein: ASSDDNLGNTIY